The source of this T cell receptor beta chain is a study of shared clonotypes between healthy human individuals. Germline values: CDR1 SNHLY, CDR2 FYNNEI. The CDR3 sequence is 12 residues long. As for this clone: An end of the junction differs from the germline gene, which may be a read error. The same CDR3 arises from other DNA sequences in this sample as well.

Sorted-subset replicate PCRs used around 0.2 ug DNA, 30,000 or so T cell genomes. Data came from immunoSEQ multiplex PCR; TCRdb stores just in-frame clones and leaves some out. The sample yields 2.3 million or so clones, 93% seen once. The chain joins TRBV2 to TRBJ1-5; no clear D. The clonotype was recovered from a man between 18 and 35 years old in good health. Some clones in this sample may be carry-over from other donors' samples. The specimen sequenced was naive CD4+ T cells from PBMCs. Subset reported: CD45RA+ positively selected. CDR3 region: CASSTSNQPQHF. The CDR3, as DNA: TGTGCTAGCAGCACTAGCAATCAGCCCCAGCATTTT.